This T cell receptor (beta chain) comes out of a study of response to subunit inactivated influenza vaccine. Study-wide results and caveats: A suggestion made by the authors is that each seasonal influenza vaccination recruits few new T cells.

This clonotype was detected only a few times. The target antigen is unknown. One entry per CDR3 protein results from TCRdb running MiXCR on the RT-PCR reads. The sample records about 780,000 distinct CDR3 sequences, 18% being singletons. The receptor was derived from a man aged 50-60 years who received an inactivated influenza vaccine. Sample: PBMCs from blood, taken more than 4 days after vaccination.

This CDR3 reads CASSDPIPKNIQYF. The CDR3 DNA sequence: TGTGCCAGCAGTGACCCGATCCCCAAAAACATTCAGTACTTC. J is TRBJ2-4 and V is TRBV28; D is unclear. The germline V gene has CDR1 MDHEN and CDR2 SYDVKM. This CDR3 has 14 amino acids. Trimming pared 5 bases from V and 2 bases from J, leaving 10 bases between.